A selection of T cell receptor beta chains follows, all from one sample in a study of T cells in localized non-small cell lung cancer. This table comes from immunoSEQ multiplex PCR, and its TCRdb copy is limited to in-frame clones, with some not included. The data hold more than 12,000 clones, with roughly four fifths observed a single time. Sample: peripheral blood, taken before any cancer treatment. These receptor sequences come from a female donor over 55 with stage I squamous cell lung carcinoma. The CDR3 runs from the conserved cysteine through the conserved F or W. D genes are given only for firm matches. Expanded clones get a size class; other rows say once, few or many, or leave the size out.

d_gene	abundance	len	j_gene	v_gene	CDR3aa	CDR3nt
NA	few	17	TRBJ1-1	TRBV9	CASSVGAGSILNTEAFF	TGTGCCAGCAGCGTAGGGGCGGGGTCGATCTTGAACACTGAAGCTTTCTTT
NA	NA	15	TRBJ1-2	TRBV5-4	CASSLEQDSIYGYTF	TGTGCCAGCAGCTTGGAACAGGATAGTATCTATGGCTACACCTTC
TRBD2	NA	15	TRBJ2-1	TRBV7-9	CASSLGLVIYNEQFF	TGTGCCAGCAGTTTGGGACTAGTGATCTACAATGAGCAGTTCTTC
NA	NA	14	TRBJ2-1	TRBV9	CASSPLKGWNEQFF	TGTGCCAGCAGCCCTCTGAAGGGGTGGAATGAGCAGTTCTTC
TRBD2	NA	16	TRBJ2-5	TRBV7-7	CASSPKAGGLQETQYF	TGTGCCAGCAGCCCAAAGGCGGGGGGGCTTCAAGAGACCCAGTACTTC
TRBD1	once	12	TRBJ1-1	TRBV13	CASSFPGQQAFF	TGTGCCAGCAGCTTTCCGGGACAGCAAGCTTTCTTT
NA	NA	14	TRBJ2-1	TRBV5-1	CASSLGRESNEQFF	TGCGCCAGCAGCTTGGGACGGGAGAGTAATGAGCAGTTCTTC
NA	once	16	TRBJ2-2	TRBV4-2	CASSQAAPTPPGELFF	TGTGCCAGCAGCCAAGCAGCCCCTACACCCCCGGGGGAGCTGTTTTTT
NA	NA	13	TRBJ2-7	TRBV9	CASSVSSHGEQYF	TGTGCCAGCAGCGTCAGTTCCCACGGCGAGCAGTACTTC
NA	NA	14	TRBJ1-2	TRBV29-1	CSVVISGGHYGYTF	TGCAGCGTTGTTATTTCGGGGGGCCACTATGGCTACACCTTC
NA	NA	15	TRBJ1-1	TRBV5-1	CASSLTPTGPTEAFF	TGCGCCAGCAGCTTGACCCCTACAGGGCCCACTGAAGCTTTCTTT
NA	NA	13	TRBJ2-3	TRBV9	CASNELSTDTQYF	TGTGCCAGCAATGAGCTTAGCACAGATACGCAGTATTTT
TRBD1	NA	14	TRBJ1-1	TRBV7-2	CASSSSQGKTEAFF	TGTGCCAGCAGCTCATCACAGGGGAAGACTGAAGCTTTCTTT
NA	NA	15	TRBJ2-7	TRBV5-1	CASSLAWGRPYEQYF	TGCGCCAGCAGCTTGGCTTGGGGGCGCCCCTACGAGCAGTACTTC
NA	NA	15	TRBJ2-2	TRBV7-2	CASSRSGVNTGELFF	TGTGCCAGCAGCCGAAGTGGGGTGAACACCGGGGAGCTGTTTTTT